These 31 T cell receptor beta chains were all obtained from the same sample, sequenced in a study of long-term antiretroviral therapy in people with HIV. It was version v3.0 of the immunoSEQ assay that was run at survey level. The method was immunoSEQ multiplex PCR; TCRdb's version includes in-frame clones alone and lacks a portion of them. The sample holds tens of thousands of clones, roughly 87% seen once. The sample was unsorted PBMCs, taken 1.1 years after starting antiretroviral therapy. The receptors come from a man younger than 35 with HIV.

This chain links TRBV7-3 with TRBJ2-1; 12 nucleotides line up with TRBD2. The length of the CDR3 is 18 residues. Germline CDR1 reads SGHTA; CDR2 reads FQGTGA. V lost 4 bases and J lost 0; bases outside the gene matches: 7. CDR3 in DNA: TGTGCCAGCAGCTCTGGACTAGCGGGACCGAGCTCCTACAATGAGCAGTTCTTC. Amino acid sequence: CASSSGLAGPSSYNEQFF. The variable domain in full, completed from reference TRBV7-3 and TRBJ2-1, reads GAGVSQTPSNKVTEKGKYVELRCDPISGHTALYWYRQSLGQGPEFLIYFQGTGAADDSGLPNDRFFAVRPEGSVSTLKIQRTERGDSAVYLCASSSGLAGPSSYNEQFFGPGTRLTVL.

V and J are TRBV25-1 and TRBJ2-3; 8 bases match TRBD2. V was pared by 1 base and J by 6 bases, with 9 bases of the junction left unmatched. The CDR3 has 16 residues. Germline V CDR1 and CDR2: MGHDK, SYGVNS. CDR3 loop: CASSESGSGTYDTQYF. The CDR3 DNA is TGTGCCAGCAGTGAATCTGGTAGCGGGACCTATGATACGCAGTATTTT.

This rearrangement joins TRBV19 to TRBJ2-5; the match to TRBD1 covers 7 bases. The CDR3 covers 14 residues. CDR1 and CDR2 (germline): LNHDA, SQIVND (reference sequence). After removal of 5 bases from V and 5 bases from J, the junction contained 8 bases not matched to a gene. The CDR3 DNA reads as TGTGCCAGTAGTCCCGACAGGGAGTTGGAGACCCAGTACTTC. It encodes CASSPDRELETQYF.

The V gene is TRBV15, the J gene TRBJ2-7; D not resolved. This CDR3 region has 16 residues. V shed 5 bases and J shed 3 bases, with 20 bases lying between them. Per the germline V gene, CDR1 is LNHNV and CDR2 is YYDKDF (reference sequence). CDR3 nucleotide sequence: TGTGCCACCAGCTCCCTATTCCGGGCCACGAGCTACGAGCAGTACTTC. Encoded protein: CATSSLFRATSYEQYF.

This clone occurred a few times. The gene calls are TRBV7-9 and TRBJ2-7; D ambiguous. Germline CDR1 SEHNR, CDR2 FQNEAQ (reference sequence). The CDR3 is made up of 12 amino acids. V was clipped by 1 base and J by 3 bases, with 4 bases between them. The CDR3 loop is CASSLGRYEQYF. The CDR3 nucleotides read TGTGCCAGCAGCTTAGGTCGCTACGAGCAGTACTTC.

The V and J genes are TRBV14 and TRBJ2-7, with 9 bases matching TRBD2. Germline-derived CDR1 and CDR2 are SGHDN and FVKESK. This CDR3 is built from 16 residues. After removal of 2 bases from V and 3 bases from J, the junction contained 8 bases not matched to a gene. The CDR3 region has the DNA TGTGCCAGCAGCCAAACCCCGGGACTAGCCTTCTACGAGCAGTACTTC. This translates into CASSQTPGLAFYEQYF. The complete variable domain, with remaining parts taken from reference TRBV14 and TRBJ2-7, reads EAGVTQFPSHSVIEKGQTVTLRCDPISGHDNLYWYRRVMGKEIKFLLHFVKESKQDESGMPNNRFLAERTGGTYSTLKVQPAELEDSGVYFCASSQTPGLAFYEQYFGPGTRLTVT.

The chain combines TRBV13 with TRBJ2-4; D is undetermined. Trimming stripped 6 bases from V and 2 bases from J, with 11 bases between. Germline CDR1 and CDR2: PRHDT and FYEKMQ (reference sequence). The CDR3 has 14 residues. The CDR3, as DNA: TGTGCCAGCAGTTCGCGCATGACCAAAAACATTCAGTACTTC. This encodes CASSSRMTKNIQYF.

The rearrangement joins TRBV9 to TRBJ2-5; 10 nucleotides agree with TRBD1. Unmatched junction bases numbered 4, after V lost 3 bases and J lost 5 bases. The CDR3 is made up of 14 amino acids. Germline lookup yields CDR1 SGDLS and CDR2 YYNGEE. The CDR3 reads CASSGTGGRETQYF. CDR3 DNA: TGTGCCAGCAGCGGGACAGGGGGAAGGGAGACCCAGTACTTC.

This clone was observed a handful of times. This chain connects TRBV4-1 to TRBJ2-2; D tentatively reads TRBD1 or TRBD2 (5 bases each). With 2 bases removed from V and 5 bases from J, the gap between germline ends came to 12 bases. Looked up from germline, CDR1 is MGHRA and CDR2 is YSYEKL. This CDR3 has 15 residues. CDR3 amino acids: CASSQPGRITGELFF. Here the CDR3 DNA reads TGCGCCAGCAGCCAACCGGGACGCATAACCGGGGAGCTGTTTTTT.

Turning to this clone: Within the sample, other DNA sequences also encode this same CDR3. The genes are TRBV27 and TRBJ2-7; 9 bases fit TRBD2. CDR3 length equals 14 residues. V shed 3 bases and J 2 bases; nucleotides not matched to a gene: 2. Germline V gene data show CDR1 as MNHEY and CDR2 as SMNVEV (reference sequence). CDR3 in DNA: TGTGCCAGCAGTTTTGGCGGGGGGGCCTACGAGCAGTACTTC. Its translation: CASSFGGGAYEQYF.

CDR3 protein: CASRFRDREYNEQFF. CDR3 sequence (DNA): TGTGCCAGCAGGTTCCGGGACAGGGAATACAATGAGCAGTTCTTC. The chain uses TRBV28 and TRBJ2-1; the match to TRBD1 covers 9 bases. The CDR3 has 15 amino acids. From germline, CDR1 is MDHEN and CDR2 SYDVKM. J gave up 4 bases and V 6 bases, and 7 bases lay outside the gene matches.

This clone occurred once. The J gene is TRBJ1-1, the V gene TRBV21-1; the table's D call TRBD1 went unverified against the DNA. TRBV21-1 is assigned pseudogene status. The CDR3 is made up of 16 amino acids. CDR3: CASSKLSTPEWSEAFF. The CDR3 region has the DNA TGTGCCAGCAGCAAACTGTCGACACCCGAATGGTCTGAAGCTTTCTTT.

This chain joins TRBV2 and TRBJ1-5; 7 bases align to TRBD1. V was pared by 4 bases and J by 2 bases, with 2 bases of the junction left unmatched. Germline-derived CDR1 and CDR2 are SNHLY and FYNNEI. This CDR3 is 14 amino acids long. CDR3 residues: CASSGTGGNQPQHF. For the CDR3, the DNA is TGTGCCAGCAGTGGGACAGGTGGCAATCAGCCCCAGCATTTT.

The rearrangement joins TRBV27 to TRBJ2-2, with D perhaps matching TRBD2 (5 bases). V lost 7 bases and J lost 1, with 7 bases in between. The CDR3 is made up of 13 amino acids. Per germline, CDR1 MNHEY and CDR2 SMNVEV (reference sequence). This chain's CDR3 is CASNGLNTGELFF. Here the CDR3 DNA reads TGTGCCAGCAATGGACTGAACACCGGGGAGCTGTTTTTT.

The chain uses TRBV27 and TRBJ2-5, with 8 positions matching TRBD2. The germline gives CDR1 MNHEY, CDR2 SMNVEV (reference sequence). V shed 6 bases, J shed 5 bases, and the junction held 8 bases outside the gene matches. This CDR3 region has 14 residues. CDR3 region: CASRELSGGETQYF. The CDR3 DNA follows: TGTGCCAGCAGGGAACTCAGCGGGGGTGAGACCCAGTACTTC.

V is TRBV7-2 and J is TRBJ1-1; TRBD1 matches 8 bases. The CDR3 totals 14 residues. The V gene end was trimmed by 8 bases and the J gene end by 1 base; junction bases not matched to a gene: 6. Per the germline V gene, CDR1 is SGHTA and CDR2 is FQGNSA. Written as DNA, the CDR3 is TGTGCCAGCTCACGCGACAGGGGGAACACTGAAGCTTTCTTT. Encoded protein: CASSRDRGNTEAFF.

This clone has a single count. The gene calls are TRBV27 and TRBJ1-5; D is uncertain. CDR3 size: 13 residues. Trimming took 1 base from V and 7 from J, leaving 8 bases between them. Germline loops: CDR1 MNHEY, CDR2 SMNVEV (reference sequence). This CDR3 reads CASSLFVGQPQHF. CDR3 sequence (DNA): TGTGCCAGCAGTTTATTCGTCGGGCAGCCCCAGCATTTT.

The chain is built from TRBV28 and TRBJ1-2; 8 nucleotides align to TRBD1. Trimming took 6 bases from V and 4 from J; bases not matched to a gene: 13. The CDR3 runs to 16 residues. CDR1 and CDR2 (germline): MDHEN, SYDVKM. The CDR3 protein is CASSLRTGSFPYGYTF. In DNA form, the CDR3 reads TGTGCCAGCAGCCTTAGGACAGGGAGTTTTCCCTATGGCTACACCTTC.

The CDR3 DNA is TGCGCCAGCAGGCCACTAGCGGGGGTCTCCTACAATGAGCAGTTCTTC. This translates into CASRPLAGVSYNEQFF. The chain couples TRBV4-1 to TRBJ2-1, with 11 bases fitting TRBD2. The CDR3 consists of 16 residues. Germline CDR1 reads MGHRA; CDR2 reads YSYEKL. V shed 6 bases, J shed 0 bases, and the junction held 4 bases outside the gene matches.

V usage is TRBV27 and J usage is TRBJ2-3; the match to TRBD2 covers 10 bases. The CDR3 contains 17 residues. V was pared by 6 bases and J by 6 bases, with 15 bases of the junction left unmatched. Germline CDR1 and CDR2: MNHEY and SMNVEV (reference sequence). The CDR3: CASREAGGLSLRDTQYF. Here the CDR3 DNA reads TGTGCCAGCAGGGAAGCGGGAGGGCTGTCTTTGAGGGATACGCAGTATTTT.

The V call is TRBV15, the J call TRBJ1-1; 10 bases fit TRBD1. Germline CDR1 and CDR2: LNHNV and YYDKDF (reference sequence). Germline trimming cut 5 bases from V and 5 bases from J; bases unmatched to any gene: 2. The CDR3 contains 13 residues. CDR3 DNA: TGTGCCACCAGCGGGACAGGGGCTACTGAAGCTTTCTTT. Translation: CATSGTGATEAFF.

V is TRBV30 and J is TRBJ1-4, with D perhaps TRBD1 (5 bases). Germline assignment: CDR1 GTSNPN and CDR2 SVGIG (reference sequence). CDR3 length: 12 residues. The V and J ends lost 1 base and 10 bases respectively, with 10 bases between them. The CDR3 is CAWSGSGGKLFF. CDR3 nucleotides: TGTGCCTGGAGTGGATCGGGGGGAAAACTGTTTTTT.

This chain uses TRBV5-4 with TRBJ1-4; D might be TRBD1 (6 bases). The CDR3 extends over 14 amino acids. Deletions cut 4 bases from V and 8 bases from J, with 15 bases between. From germline, CDR1 is SGHNT and CDR2 YYREEE (reference sequence). The CDR3 DNA reads TGTGCCAGCAGCCCCCAATCCCAGGGGGAAAAACTGTTTTTT. Its protein is CASSPQSQGEKLFF.

The chain recombines TRBV15 with TRBJ2-5; D unclear. The germline V gene encodes CDR1 LNHNV and CDR2 YYDKDF (reference sequence). V was shortened by 0 bases and J by 2 bases, with 10 bases between the two germline ends. The CDR3 is 15 residues long. CDR3 protein: CATSRDHTVQETQYF. Written as DNA, the CDR3 is TGTGCCACCAGCAGAGATCATACAGTACAAGAGACCCAGTACTTC.

This chain joins TRBV19 and TRBJ2-1; the D gene is possibly TRBD1 (6 bases). The CDR3 loop spans 13 amino acids. V was cut by 4 bases and J by 10 bases, with 14 bases left in between. The V gene's germline CDR1 is LNHDA and CDR2 SQIVND (reference sequence). CDR3 sequence reads: CASSSFTGSEQFF. As DNA, the CDR3 is TGTGCCAGTAGTAGCTTCACAGGGAGCGAGCAGTTCTTC.

This clone was observed a few times. The chain joins TRBV19 to TRBJ1-5; 8 bases agree with TRBD1. Germline values: CDR1 LNHDA, CDR2 SQIVND (reference sequence). The CDR3 length is 14 residues. V lost 5 bases, J lost 6 bases, and 6 bases stayed unmatched. The CDR3 protein is CASSLGQGSQPQHF. The CDR3, as DNA: TGTGCCAGTAGTTTAGGACAGGGCAGTCAGCCCCAGCATTTT.

The chain carries TRBV5-5 and TRBJ1-4; unclear D gene. Germline CDR1 is SGHKS and CDR2 is YYEKEE (reference sequence). The V end lost 6 bases, the J end lost 0 bases, and 9 bases lay between the germline ends. The CDR3 extends over 14 amino acids. The CDR3 DNA sequence: TGTGCCAGCACCCCGTCTGCAACTAATGAAAAACTGTTTTTT. Translated: CASTPSATNEKLFF.

The rearrangement links TRBV15 to TRBJ1-1; the D is unclear. V shed 0 bases and J shed 1 base, with 15 bases lying between them. The CDR3 has 17 residues. Germline V lookup: CDR1 LNHNV, CDR2 YYDKDF (reference sequence). CDR3 sequence (DNA): TGTGCCACCAGCAGAGATACTTCGGGGAGTAGGAACACTGAAGCTTTCTTT. Translation: CATSRDTSGSRNTEAFF.

The J gene is TRBJ2-5, the V gene TRBV7-3; 7 bases line up with TRBD1. The CDR3 has 13 residues. CDR1 is SGHTA and CDR2 is FQGTGA in the germline V gene. The junction had 6 bases not matched to a gene; V was cut back by 6 bases and J by 5 bases. CDR3 bases: TGTGCCAGCAGTTCTGACAGGGATGAGACCCAGTACTTC. As protein: CASSSDRDETQYF. The variable domain in full, with the rest retrieved from reference TRBV7-3 and TRBJ2-5, is GAGVSQTPSNKVTEKGKYVELRCDPISGHTALYWYRQSLGQGPEFLIYFQGTGAADDSGLPNDRFFAVRPEGSVSTLKIQRTERGDSAVYLCASSSDRDETQYFGPGTRLLVL.

This chain joins TRBV6-5 and TRBJ1-1; D uncertain. The CDR3 runs to 13 residues. The V gene's germline CDR1 is MNHEY and CDR2 SVGAGI. Trimming removed 0 bases at V and 4 bases at J, with 6 bases between. The CDR3 spells CASSYSGSTEAFF. DNA for the CDR3: TGTGCCAGCAGTTACTCCGGGTCCACTGAAGCTTTCTTT.

The chain couples TRBV28 to TRBJ2-7; maybe TRBD1 (6 bases). V was trimmed by 4 bases and J by 2 bases, leaving 15 bases between them. This CDR3 has 15 amino acids. The germline V gene encodes CDR1 MDHEN and CDR2 SYDVKM. The CDR3 is CASSSSWTETYEQYF. The CDR3 coding sequence is TGTGCCAGCAGTTCCTCCTGGACAGAGACCTACGAGCAGTACTTC.